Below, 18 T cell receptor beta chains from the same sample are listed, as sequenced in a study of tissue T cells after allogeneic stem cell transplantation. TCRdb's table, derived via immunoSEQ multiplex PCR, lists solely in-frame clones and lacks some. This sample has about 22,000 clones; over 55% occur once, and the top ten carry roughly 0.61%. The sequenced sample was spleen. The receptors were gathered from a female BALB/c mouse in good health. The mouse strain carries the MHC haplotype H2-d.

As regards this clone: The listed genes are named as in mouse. The CDR3 sequence is CASSETGNTGQLYF. The CDR3 DNA, read in part, is TGTGCCAGCAGTGAGACAGGGAACACCGGGCAGCTCTAC. The chain combines TRBV13-1 with TRBJ2-2, with TRBD1 matching over 7 bases. The read ends 1 residue early relative to the CDR3; the germline J gene fills the gap. The V and J ends lost 2 bases and 2 bases, in that order; junction bases with no gene match: 0. CDR3 length: 14 residues. Germline CDR1 is NSHNY and CDR2 is SYGAGN.

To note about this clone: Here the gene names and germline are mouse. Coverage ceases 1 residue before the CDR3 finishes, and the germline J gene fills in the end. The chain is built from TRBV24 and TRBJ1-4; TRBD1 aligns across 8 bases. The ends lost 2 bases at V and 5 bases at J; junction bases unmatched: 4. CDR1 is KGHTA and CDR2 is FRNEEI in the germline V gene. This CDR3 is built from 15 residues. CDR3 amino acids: CASSLAGGANERLFF. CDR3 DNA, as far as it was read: TGTGCCAGCAGTCTGGCAGGGGGCGCGAACGAAAGATTATTT.

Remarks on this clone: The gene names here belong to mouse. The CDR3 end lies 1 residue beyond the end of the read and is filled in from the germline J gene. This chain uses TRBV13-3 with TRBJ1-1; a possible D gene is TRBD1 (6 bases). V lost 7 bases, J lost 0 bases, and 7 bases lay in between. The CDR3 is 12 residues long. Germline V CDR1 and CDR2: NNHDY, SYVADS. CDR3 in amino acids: CASGGPNTEVFF. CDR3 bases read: TGTGCCAGCGGGGGGCCAAACACAGAAGTCTTC.

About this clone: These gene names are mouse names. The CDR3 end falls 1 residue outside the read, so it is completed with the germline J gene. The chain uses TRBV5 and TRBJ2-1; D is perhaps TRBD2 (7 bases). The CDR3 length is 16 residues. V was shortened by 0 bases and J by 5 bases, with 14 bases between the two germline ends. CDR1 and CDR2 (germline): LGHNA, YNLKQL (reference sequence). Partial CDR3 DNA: TGTGCCAGCAGCCAAGATAGGGGGGGGTGGGATGCTGAGCAGTTC. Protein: CASSQDRGGWDAEQF. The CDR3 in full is CASSQDRGGWDAEQFF.

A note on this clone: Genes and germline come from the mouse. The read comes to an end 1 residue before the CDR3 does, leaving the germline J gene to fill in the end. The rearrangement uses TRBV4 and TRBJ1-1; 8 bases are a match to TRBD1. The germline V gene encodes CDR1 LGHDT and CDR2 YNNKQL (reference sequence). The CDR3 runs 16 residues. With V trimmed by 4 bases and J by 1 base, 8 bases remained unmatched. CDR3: CASSFSGGWGNTEVFF. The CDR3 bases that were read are TGTGCCAGCAGCTTCTCAGGGGGCTGGGGAAACACAGAAGTCTTC.

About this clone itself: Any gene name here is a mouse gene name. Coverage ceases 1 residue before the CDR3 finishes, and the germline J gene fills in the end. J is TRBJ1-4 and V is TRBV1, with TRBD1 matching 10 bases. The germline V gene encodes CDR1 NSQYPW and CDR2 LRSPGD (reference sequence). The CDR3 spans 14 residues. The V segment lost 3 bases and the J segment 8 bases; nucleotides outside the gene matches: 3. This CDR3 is CTCSADRGPERLFF. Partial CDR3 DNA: TGCACCTGCAGTGCCGACAGGGGGCCTGAAAGATTATTT.

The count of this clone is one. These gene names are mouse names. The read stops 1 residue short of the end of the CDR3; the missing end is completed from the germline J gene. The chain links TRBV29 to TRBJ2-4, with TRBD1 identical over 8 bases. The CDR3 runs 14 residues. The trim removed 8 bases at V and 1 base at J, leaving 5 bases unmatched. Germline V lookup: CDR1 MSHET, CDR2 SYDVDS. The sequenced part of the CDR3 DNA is TGTGCTAGCCCAGGGGGCGCAGGTCAAAACACCTTGTAC. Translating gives CASPGGAGQNTLY. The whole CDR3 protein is CASPGGAGQNTLYF.

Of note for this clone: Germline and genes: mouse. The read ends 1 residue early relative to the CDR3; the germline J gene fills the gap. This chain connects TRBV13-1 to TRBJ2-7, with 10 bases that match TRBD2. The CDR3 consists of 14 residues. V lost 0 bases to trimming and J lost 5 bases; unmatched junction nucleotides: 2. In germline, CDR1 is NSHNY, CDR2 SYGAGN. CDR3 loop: CASSDATGGDEQYF. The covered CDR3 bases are TGTGCCAGCAGTGATGCAACTGGGGGGGATGAACAGTAC.

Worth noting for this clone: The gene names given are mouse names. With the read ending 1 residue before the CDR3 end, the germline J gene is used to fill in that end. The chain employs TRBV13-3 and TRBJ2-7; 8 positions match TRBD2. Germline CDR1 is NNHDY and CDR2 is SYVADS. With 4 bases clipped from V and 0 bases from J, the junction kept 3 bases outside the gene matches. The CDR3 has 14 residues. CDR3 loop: CASSHWGLSYEQYF. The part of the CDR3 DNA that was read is TGTGCCAGCAGTCACTGGGGGCTCTCCTATGAACAGTAC.

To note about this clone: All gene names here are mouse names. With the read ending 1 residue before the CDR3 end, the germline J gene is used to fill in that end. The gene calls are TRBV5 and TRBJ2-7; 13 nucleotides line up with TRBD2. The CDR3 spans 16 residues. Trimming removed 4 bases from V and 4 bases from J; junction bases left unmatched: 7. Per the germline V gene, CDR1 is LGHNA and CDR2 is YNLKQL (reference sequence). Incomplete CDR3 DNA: TGTGCCAGCAGCCTCCTCCCGGGACTGGGGGGGTATGAACAGTAC. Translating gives CASSLLPGLGGYEQY. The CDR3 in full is CASSLLPGLGGYEQYF.

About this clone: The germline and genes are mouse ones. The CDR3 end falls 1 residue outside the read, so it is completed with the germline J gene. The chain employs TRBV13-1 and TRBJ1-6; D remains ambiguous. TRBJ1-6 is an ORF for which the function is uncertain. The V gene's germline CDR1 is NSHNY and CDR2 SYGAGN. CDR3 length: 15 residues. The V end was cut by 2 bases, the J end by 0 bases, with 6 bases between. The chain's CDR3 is CASSDRNSYNSPLYF. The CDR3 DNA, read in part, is TGTGCCAGCAGTGACAGGAATTCCTATAATTCGCCCCTCTAC.

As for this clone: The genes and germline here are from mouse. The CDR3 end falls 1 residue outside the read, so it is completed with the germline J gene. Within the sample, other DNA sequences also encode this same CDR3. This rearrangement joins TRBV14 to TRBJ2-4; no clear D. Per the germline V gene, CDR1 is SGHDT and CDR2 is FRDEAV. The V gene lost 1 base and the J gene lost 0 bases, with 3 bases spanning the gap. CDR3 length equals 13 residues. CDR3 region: CASSFSSQNTLYF. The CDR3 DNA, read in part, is TGTGCCAGCAGTTTCAGTAGTCAAAACACCTTGTAC. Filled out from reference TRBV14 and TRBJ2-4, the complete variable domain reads EAGVTQSPRYAVLQEGQAVSFWCDPISGHDTLYWYQQPRDQGPQLLVYFRDEAVIDNSQLPSDRFSAVRPKGTNSTLKIQSAKQGDTATYLCASSFSSQNTLYFGAGTRLSVL.

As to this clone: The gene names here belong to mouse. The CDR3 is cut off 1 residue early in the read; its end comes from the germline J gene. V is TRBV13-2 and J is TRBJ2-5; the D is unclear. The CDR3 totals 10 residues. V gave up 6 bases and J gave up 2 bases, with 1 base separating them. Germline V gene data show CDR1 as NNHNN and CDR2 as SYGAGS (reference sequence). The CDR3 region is CASAQDTQYF. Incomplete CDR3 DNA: TGTGCCAGCGCCCAAGACACCCAGTAC.

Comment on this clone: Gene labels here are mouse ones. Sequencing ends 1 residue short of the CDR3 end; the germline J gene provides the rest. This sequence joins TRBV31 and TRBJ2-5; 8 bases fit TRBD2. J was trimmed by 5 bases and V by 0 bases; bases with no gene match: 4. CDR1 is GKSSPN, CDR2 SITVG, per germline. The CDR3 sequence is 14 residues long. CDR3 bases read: TGTGCCTGGAGTCTAGGTGGGGGGGGAGACACCCAGTAC. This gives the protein CAWSLGGGGDTQY. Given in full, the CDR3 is CAWSLGGGGDTQYF. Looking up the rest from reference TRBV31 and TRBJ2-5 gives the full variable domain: AQTIHQWPVAEIKAVGSPLSLGCTIKGKSSPNLYWYWQATGGTLQQLFYSITVGQVESVVQLNLSASRPKDDQFILSTEKLLLSHSGFYLCAWSLGGGGDTQYFGPGTRLLVL.

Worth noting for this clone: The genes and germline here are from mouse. The part of the CDR3 DNA that was read is TGTGCCAGCGACTGGGGGGGCGCTGAACAGTAC. This codes for CASDWGGAEQY. In full, the CDR3 reads CASDWGGAEQYF. The chain carries TRBV4 and TRBJ2-7; 12 nucleotides line up with TRBD2. Read sequence stops 1 residue before the CDR3 end, and the germline J gene provides the missing end. Germline CDR1 LGHDT, CDR2 YNNKQL (reference sequence). The CDR3 extends over 12 amino acids. Germline trimming cut 8 bases from V and 6 bases from J; bases unmatched to any gene: 2.

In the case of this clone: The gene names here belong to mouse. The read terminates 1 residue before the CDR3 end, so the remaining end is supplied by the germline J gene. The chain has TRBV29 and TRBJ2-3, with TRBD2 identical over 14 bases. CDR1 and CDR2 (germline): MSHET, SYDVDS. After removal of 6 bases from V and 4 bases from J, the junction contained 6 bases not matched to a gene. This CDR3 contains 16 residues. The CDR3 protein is CASSGTGGAGTETLYF. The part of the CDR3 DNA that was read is TGTGCTAGCAGCGGGACTGGGGGGGCAGGGACAGAAACGCTGTAT.

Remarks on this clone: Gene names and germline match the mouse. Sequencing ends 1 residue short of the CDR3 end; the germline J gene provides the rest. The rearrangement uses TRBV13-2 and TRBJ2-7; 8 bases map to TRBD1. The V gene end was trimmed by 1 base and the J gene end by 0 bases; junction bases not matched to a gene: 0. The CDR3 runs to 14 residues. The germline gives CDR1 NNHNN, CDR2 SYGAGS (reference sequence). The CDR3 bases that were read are TGTGCCAGCGGTGATACAGGGGGCTCCTATGAACAGTAC. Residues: CASGDTGGSYEQY. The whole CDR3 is CASGDTGGSYEQYF.

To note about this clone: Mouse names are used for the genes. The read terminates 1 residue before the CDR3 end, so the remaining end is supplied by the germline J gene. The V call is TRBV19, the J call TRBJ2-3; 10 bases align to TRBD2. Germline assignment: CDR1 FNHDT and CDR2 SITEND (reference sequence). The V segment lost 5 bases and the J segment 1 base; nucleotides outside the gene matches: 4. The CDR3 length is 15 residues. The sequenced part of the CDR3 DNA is TGTGCCAGCAGCTGGGGGGGCGCGGGTGCAGAAACGCTGTAT. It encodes CASSWGGAGAETLY. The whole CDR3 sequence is CASSWGGAGAETLYF.